This section outlines one TCR beta chain sequence together with its context. This entry is derived from a study of blood T cell repertoires in COVID-19. Generated by immunoSEQ multiplex PCR, the TCRdb table keeps only in-frame clones and is missing some. The sample has a few hundred thousand clones; about 90% are singletons. The study recruited people aged about 18 to 95 years across some 23 US areas. Each recovered donor of Cohort 3 presented with two negative PCRs, clearance, or symptom resolution. Per germline, CDR1 LNHDA and CDR2 SQIVND (reference sequence). The CDR3 runs to 12 residues. V gave up 5 bases and J gave up 7 bases; unmatched junction bases: 4.

This clonotype was obtained from a woman aged 30 to 39 who had recovered from COVID-19. The sequenced sample consisted of PBMCs or T cells enriched from blood (not recorded which). J is TRBJ1-2 and V is TRBV19, with TRBD1 matching 7 bases. DNA of the CDR3: TGTGCCAGTAGTCCGACAGGGCTTGGCTACACCTTC. The encoded protein is CASSPTGLGYTF.